The clone carrying this TCR beta chain was seen once. Its specificity is not known. This sample was included in a study of cytomegalovirus exposure and HLA in healthy donors. Overall study results and limits: Within an earlier analysis, most TCR beta V segments proved productive either about 90% or about 30% of the time.

V lost 5 bases to trimming and J lost 10 bases, with 9 bases between them. The CDR3 runs 11 residues. Germline assignment: CDR1 SEHNR and CDR2 FQNEAQ (reference sequence). The primer mix had 60 Vbeta and 13 Jbeta primers. Measured with immunoSEQ multiplex PCR; TCRdb has only the in-frame clones, and not every one. This table has 130,000 or so clones, 60% to 85% appearing once. This sequence joins TRBV7-9 and TRBJ2-1; the D is unclear. The TCR sequence derives from a man aged 30 to 39 in good health and CMV-seronegative. The sequencing input was PBMCs. The CDR3 region is CASSPLEEQFF. CDR3 bases: TGTGCCAGCAGCCCCTTGGAGGAGCAGTTCTTC.